The 7 T cell receptor beta chains listed next were all sequenced from one sample in a study of cytomegalovirus exposure and HLA in healthy donors (dated by TCRdb to about 2017). Libraries came from the immunoSEQ multiplex PCR assay. For the multiplex PCR, a mixture combining 60 forward primers for TCR Vbeta segments and 13 reverse primers for TCR Jbeta segments was used. TCRdb holds this immuneACCESS table with in-frame rearrangements only. Some clones are missing; in checked studies, unresolved V genes explain under half, and the rest has no known cause. Recorded for this sample are about 96,000 clones; about four fifths of them occurred a single time. Roughly 3% of the sample belongs to the ten largest clones. The sample consisted of PBMCs. The receptors were sampled from a female donor in good health and CMV-seropositive.

This chain links TRBV5-6 with TRBJ2-5; 11 bases map to TRBD1. The CDR3 length is 16 residues. Germline V gives CDR1 SGHDT, CDR2 YYEEEE. J gave up 5 bases and V 1 base, and 7 bases lay outside the gene matches. The CDR3 spells CASSLPWTGGEETQYF. CDR3 DNA: TGTGCCAGCAGCTTGCCCTGGACAGGGGGCGAGGAGACCCAGTACTTC.

The genes are TRBV11-2 and TRBJ2-7; TRBD2 agrees at 7 bases. The CDR3 totals 17 residues. CDR1 is SGHAT and CDR2 is FQNNGV in the germline V gene. V was clipped by 8 bases and J by 5 bases; unmatched bases: 21. For the CDR3, the DNA is TGTGCCAGCGAGCTTAGAGTCGGGGGGAGTCTGAGCCACGAGCAGTACTTC. Translating it yields CASELRVGGSLSHEQYF.

This clone was detected only a few times. The chain joins TRBV4-3 to TRBJ1-1; TRBD1 is a possible D gene (5 bases). Germline V CDR1 and CDR2: LGHNA, YSLEER. This CDR3 is 18 amino acids long. The germline V and J ends were trimmed by 0 bases and 0 bases, with 17 bases remaining between them. CDR3: CASSQDRAGGVMNTEAFF. The CDR3 DNA follows: TGCGCCAGCAGCCAAGATCGGGCCGGAGGGGTCATGAACACTGAAGCTTTCTTT.

This chain uses TRBV5-5 with TRBJ1-1, with 9 nucleotides matching TRBD1. The CDR3 runs to 14 residues. V was pared by 4 bases and J by 5 bases, with 6 bases of the junction left unmatched. CDR1 and CDR2 from the germline V gene are SGHKS and YYEKEE (reference sequence). CDR3 in amino acids: CASSTGQGRTEAFF. The CDR3 region has the DNA TGTGCCAGCAGCACCGGACAGGGGCGTACTGAAGCTTTCTTT.

The chain uses TRBV29-1 and TRBJ2-5; the D gene is possibly TRBD1 (5 bases). Trimming stripped 2 bases from V and 4 bases from J, with 8 bases between. The CDR3 has 12 amino acids. CDR1 is SQVTM and CDR2 is ANQGSEA in the germline V gene. The CDR3 is CSVERGRETQYF. In DNA, the CDR3 is TGCAGCGTTGAAAGGGGTAGAGAGACCCAGTACTTC.

The V call is TRBV29-1, the J call TRBJ2-7; D is possibly TRBD1 (7 bases). Deletions cut 4 bases from V and 4 bases from J, with 20 bases between. CDR3 length: 15 residues. Germline lookup yields CDR1 SQVTM and CDR2 ANQGSEA. DNA of the CDR3: TGCAGCGTTGCAGGAAGTCAGGGGGGAGTATACGAGCAGTACTTC. It codes for CSVAGSQGGVYEQYF.

The rearrangement joins TRBV28 to TRBJ2-3, with a possible D match to TRBD1 (6 bases). Germline loops: CDR1 MDHEN, CDR2 SYDVKM. This CDR3 has 15 amino acids. The V and J ends lost 3 bases and 3 bases respectively, with 13 bases between them. In DNA, the CDR3 is TGTGCCAGCAGTTTTGGGGGCGTTAGGACAGATACGCAGTATTTT. Protein product: CASSFGGVRTDTQYF.